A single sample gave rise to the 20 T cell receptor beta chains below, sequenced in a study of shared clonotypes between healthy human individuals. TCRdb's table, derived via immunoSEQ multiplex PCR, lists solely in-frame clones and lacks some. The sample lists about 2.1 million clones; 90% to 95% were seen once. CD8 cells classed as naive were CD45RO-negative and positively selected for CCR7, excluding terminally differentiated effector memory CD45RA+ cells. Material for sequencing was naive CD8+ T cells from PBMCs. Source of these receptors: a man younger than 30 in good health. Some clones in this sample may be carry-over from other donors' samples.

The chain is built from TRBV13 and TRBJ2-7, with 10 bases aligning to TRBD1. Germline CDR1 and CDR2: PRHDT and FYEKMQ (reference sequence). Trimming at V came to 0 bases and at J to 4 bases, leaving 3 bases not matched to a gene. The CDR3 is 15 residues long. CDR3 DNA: TGTGCCAGCAGCTTAGGGACAGGGGGCAAATACGAGCAGTACTTC. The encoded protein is CASSLGTGGKYEQYF.

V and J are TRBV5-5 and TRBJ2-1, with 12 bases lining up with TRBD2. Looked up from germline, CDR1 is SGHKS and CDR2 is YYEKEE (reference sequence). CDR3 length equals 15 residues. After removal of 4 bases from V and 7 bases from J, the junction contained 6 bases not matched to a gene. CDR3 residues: CASSLTSGSGNEQFF. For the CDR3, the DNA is TGTGCCAGCAGCCTGACTAGCGGGAGTGGAAATGAGCAGTTCTTC.

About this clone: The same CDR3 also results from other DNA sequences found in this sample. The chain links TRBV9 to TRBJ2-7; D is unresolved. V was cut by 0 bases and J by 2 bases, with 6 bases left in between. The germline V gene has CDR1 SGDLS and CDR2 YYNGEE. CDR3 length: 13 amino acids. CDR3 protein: CASSVGSTYEQYF. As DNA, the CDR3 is TGTGCCAGCAGCGTAGGGTCGACCTACGAGCAGTACTTC.

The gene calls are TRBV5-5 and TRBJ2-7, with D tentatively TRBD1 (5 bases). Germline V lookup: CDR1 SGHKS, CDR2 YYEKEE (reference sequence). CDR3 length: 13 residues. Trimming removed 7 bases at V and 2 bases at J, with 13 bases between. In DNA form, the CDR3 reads TGTGCCAGCCTTGGACACACACCCTACGAGCAGTACTTC. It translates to CASLGHTPYEQYF.

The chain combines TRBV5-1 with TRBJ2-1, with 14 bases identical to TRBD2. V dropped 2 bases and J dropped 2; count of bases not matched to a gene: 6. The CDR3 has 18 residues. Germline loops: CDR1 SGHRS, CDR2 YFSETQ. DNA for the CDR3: TGCGCCAGCAGCTTTGGACTAGCGGGAGGCGGGCCCTACAATGAGCAGTTCTTC. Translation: CASSFGLAGGGPYNEQFF.

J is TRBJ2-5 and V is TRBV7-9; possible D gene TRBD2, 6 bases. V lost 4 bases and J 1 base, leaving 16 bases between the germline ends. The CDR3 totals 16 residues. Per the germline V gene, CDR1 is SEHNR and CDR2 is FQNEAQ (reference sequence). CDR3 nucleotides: TGTGCCAGCAGCTCGCCCGGGCGGGGCAGCCAAGAGACCCAGTACTTC. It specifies CASSSPGRGSQETQYF.

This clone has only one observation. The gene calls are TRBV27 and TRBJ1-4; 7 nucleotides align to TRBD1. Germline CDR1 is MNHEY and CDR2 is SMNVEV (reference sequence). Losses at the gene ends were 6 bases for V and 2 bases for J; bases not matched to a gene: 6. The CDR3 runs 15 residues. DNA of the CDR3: TGTGCCAGCAGACCTACACAGGGGACTAATGAAAAACTGTTTTTT. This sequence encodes CASRPTQGTNEKLFF.

In DNA, the CDR3 is TGTGCCAGCAGCGACAATGACAATGAGCAGTTCTTC. Translated, it gives CASSDNDNEQFF. V usage is TRBV9 and J usage is TRBJ2-1, with D unresolved. Germline V CDR1 and CDR2: SGDLS, YYNGEE. V lost 3 bases to trimming and J lost 5 bases, with 6 bases between them. This CDR3 comprises 12 residues.

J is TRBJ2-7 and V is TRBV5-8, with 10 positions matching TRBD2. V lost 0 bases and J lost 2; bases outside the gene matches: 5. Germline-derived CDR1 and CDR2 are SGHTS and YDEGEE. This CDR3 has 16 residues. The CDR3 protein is CASSLGRLAGTYEQYF. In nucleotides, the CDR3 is TGTGCCAGCAGCTTGGGGCGACTAGCGGGCACCTACGAGCAGTACTTC.

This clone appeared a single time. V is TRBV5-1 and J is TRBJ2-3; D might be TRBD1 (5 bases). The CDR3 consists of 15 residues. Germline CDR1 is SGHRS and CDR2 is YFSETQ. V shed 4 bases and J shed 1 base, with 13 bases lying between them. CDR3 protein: CASSPRVGRTDTQYF. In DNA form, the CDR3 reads TGCGCCAGCAGCCCTCGGGTGGGGCGCACAGATACGCAGTATTTT.

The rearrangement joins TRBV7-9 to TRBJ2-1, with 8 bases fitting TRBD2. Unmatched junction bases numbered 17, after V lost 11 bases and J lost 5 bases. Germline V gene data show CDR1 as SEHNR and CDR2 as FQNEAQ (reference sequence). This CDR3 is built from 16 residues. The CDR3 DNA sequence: TGTGCCTCACTTACTGGGGTCACTAGCGGAGACAATGAGCAGTTCTTC. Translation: CASLTGVTSGDNEQFF.

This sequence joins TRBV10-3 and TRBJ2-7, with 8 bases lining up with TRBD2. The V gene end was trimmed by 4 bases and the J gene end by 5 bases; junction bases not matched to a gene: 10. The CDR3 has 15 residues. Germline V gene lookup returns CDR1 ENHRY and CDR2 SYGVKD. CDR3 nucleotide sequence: TGTGCCATCAGTGGGGCGGCGGGGGGCCTTAACGAGCAGTACTTC. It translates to CAISGAAGGLNEQYF.

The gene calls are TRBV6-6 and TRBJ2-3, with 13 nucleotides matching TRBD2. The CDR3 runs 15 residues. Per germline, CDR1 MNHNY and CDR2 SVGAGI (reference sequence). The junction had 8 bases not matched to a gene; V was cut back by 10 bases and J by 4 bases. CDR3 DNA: TGTGCCACCAGGACTAGCGGGAGTTATGCAGATACGCAGTATTTT. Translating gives CATRTSGSYADTQYF.

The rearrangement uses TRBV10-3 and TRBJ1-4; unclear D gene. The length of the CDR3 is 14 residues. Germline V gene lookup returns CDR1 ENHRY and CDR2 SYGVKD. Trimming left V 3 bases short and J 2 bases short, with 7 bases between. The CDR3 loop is CAISDTVTNEKLFF. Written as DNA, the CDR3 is TGTGCCATCAGTGATACGGTGACTAATGAAAAACTGTTTTTT.

The DNA of the CDR3 is TGTGCCAGCAGTTTCTCATCGGGGGACAGATATTCCTACGAGCAGTACTTC. Protein product: CASSFSSGDRYSYEQYF. The chain links TRBV27 to TRBJ2-7, with D possibly matching TRBD1 (7 bases). The V end was cut by 3 bases, the J end by 1 base, with 19 bases between. Germline V CDR1 and CDR2: MNHEY, SMNVEV (reference sequence). The CDR3 has 17 amino acids.

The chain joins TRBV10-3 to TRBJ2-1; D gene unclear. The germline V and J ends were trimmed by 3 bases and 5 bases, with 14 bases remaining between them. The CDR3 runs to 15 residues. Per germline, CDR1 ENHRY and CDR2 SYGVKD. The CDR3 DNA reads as TGTGCCATCAGTGATGCGGTAAACGGTAACAATGAGCAGTTCTTC. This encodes CAISDAVNGNNEQFF.

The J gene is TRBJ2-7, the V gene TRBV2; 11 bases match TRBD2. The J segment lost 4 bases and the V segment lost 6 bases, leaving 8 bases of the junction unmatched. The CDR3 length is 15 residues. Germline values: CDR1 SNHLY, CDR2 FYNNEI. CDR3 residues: CASSFRLAGKYEQYF. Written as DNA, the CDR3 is TGTGCCAGCAGCTTTCGACTAGCGGGAAAGTACGAGCAGTACTTC.

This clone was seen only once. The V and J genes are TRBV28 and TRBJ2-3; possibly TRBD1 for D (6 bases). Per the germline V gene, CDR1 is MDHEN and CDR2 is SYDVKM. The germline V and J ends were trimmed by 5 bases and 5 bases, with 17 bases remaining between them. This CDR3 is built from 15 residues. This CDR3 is CASSDRQERGDTQYF. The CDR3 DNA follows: TGTGCCAGCAGTGACCGACAGGAACGAGGAGATACGCAGTATTTT.

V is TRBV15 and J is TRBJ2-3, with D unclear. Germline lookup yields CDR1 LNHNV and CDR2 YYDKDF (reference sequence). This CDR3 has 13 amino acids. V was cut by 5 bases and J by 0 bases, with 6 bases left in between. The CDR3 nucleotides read TGTGCCACCAGCGGAATAAGCACAGATACGCAGTATTTT. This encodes CATSGISTDTQYF.

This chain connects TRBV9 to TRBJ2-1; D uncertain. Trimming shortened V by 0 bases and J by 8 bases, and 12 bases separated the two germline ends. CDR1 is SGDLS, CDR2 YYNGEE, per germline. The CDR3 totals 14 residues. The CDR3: CASSVDPGNDEQFF. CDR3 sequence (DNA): TGTGCCAGCAGCGTAGATCCTGGGAACGATGAGCAGTTCTTC.